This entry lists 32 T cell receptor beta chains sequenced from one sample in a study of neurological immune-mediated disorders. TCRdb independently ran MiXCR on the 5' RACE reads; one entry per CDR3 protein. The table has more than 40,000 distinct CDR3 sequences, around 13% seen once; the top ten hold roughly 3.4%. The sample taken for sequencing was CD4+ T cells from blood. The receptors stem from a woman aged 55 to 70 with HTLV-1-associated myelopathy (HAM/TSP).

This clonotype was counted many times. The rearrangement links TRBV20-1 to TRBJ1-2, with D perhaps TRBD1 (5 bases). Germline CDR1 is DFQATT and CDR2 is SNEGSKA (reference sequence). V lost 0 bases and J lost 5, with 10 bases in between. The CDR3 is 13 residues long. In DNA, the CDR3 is TGCAGTGCTAGAGATGGGGGGGGGTATGGCTACACCTTC. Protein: CSARDGGGYGYTF.

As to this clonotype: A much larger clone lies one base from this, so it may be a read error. The DNA for the CDR3 is TGTTCCAGCAGCCCAGAGATACAGAGGGATGGCTACACCTTC. It specifies CSSSPEIQRDGYTF. This chain links TRBV3-1 with TRBJ1-2; D gene unclear. The CDR3 spans 14 residues. Germline lookup yields CDR1 LGHDT and CDR2 YNNKEL (reference sequence). The full variable domain, in which reference TRBV3-1 and TRBJ1-2 provide the parts outside the CDR3, is DTAVSQTPKYLVTQMGNDKSIKCEQNLGHDTMYWYKQDSKKFLKIMFSYNNKELIINETVPNRFSPKSPDKAHLNLHINSLELGDSAVYFCSSSPEIQRDGYTFGSGTRLTVV.

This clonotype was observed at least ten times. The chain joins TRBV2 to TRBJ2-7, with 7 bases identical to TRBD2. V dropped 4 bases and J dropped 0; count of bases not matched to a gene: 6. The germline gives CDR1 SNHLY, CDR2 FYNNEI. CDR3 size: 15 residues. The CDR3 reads CASSGTSGNSYEQYF. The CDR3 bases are TGTGCCAGCAGTGGAACCAGCGGGAACTCCTACGAGCAGTACTTC.

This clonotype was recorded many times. This chain's CDR3 is CSARSSIFADTQYF. The CDR3 nucleotides are TGCAGTGCGAGAAGCAGTATCTTTGCAGATACGCAGTATTTT. The V call is TRBV20-1, the J call TRBJ2-3, with D hard to call. Trimming took 6 bases from V and 4 from J, leaving 17 bases between them. Germline V gives CDR1 DFQATT, CDR2 SNEGSKA (reference sequence). This CDR3 contains 14 residues.

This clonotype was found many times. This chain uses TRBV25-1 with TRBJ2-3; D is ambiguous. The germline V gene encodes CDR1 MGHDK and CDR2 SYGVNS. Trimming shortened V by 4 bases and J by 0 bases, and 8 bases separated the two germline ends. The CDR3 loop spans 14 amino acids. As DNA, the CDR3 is TGTGCCAGCAGTGGTCCGGTTAGCACAGATACGCAGTATTTT. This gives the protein CASSGPVSTDTQYF.

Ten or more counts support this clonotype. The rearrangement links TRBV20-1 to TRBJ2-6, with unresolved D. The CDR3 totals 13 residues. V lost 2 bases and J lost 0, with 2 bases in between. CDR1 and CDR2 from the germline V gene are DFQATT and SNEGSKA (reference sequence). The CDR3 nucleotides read TGCAGTGCTAGACACTCTGGGGCCAACGTCCTGACTTTC. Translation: CSARHSGANVLTF.

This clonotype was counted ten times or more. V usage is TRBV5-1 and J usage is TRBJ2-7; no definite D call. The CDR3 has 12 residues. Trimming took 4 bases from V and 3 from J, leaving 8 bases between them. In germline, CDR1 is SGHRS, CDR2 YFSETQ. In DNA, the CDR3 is TGCGCCAGCAGCCCCTCGAACTACGAGCAGTACTTC. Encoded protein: CASSPSNYEQYF.

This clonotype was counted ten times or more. CDR3 in amino acids: CASSPRGALHINEQFF. The DNA of the CDR3 is TGTGCCAGCAGTCCCCGGGGGGCCCTTCATATCAATGAGCAGTTCTTC. The V gene is TRBV12-3 or TRBV12-4, the J gene TRBJ2-1; a weak D match, TRBD2 (7 bases). The CDR3 covers 16 residues. Trimming took off 5 bases at V and 6 bases at J, with 20 bases between the two ends.

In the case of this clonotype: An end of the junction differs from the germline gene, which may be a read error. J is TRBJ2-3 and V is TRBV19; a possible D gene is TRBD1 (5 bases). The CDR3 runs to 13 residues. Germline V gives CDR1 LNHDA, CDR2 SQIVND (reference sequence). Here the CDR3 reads CASRIQGTDTQYF. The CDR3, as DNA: TGTGCCAGTCGTATCCAGGGAACCGATACGCAGTATTTT.

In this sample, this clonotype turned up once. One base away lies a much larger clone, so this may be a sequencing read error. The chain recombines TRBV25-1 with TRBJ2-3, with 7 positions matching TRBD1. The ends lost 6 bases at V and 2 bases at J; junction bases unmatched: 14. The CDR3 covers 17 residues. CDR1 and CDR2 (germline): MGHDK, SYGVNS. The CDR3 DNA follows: TGTGCCAGCAGCCCCCCAAAGGGACAGCATTTCACAGATACGCAGTATTTT. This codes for CASSPPKGQHFTDTQYF.

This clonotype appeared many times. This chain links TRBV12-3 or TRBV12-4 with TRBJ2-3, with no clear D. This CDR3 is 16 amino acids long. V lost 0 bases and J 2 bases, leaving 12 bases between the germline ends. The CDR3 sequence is CASSLALLGPTDTQYF. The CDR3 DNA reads TGTGCCAGCAGTTTAGCCTTGTTGGGCCCCACAGATACGCAGTATTTT.

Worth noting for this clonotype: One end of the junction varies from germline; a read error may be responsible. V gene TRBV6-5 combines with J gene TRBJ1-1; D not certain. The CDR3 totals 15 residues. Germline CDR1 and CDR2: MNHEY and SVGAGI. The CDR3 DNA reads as TGTACCAGCAGTTACGTCTACCCCCCGGAGACTAAAGCTTTCTTT. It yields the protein CTSSYVYPPETKAFF.

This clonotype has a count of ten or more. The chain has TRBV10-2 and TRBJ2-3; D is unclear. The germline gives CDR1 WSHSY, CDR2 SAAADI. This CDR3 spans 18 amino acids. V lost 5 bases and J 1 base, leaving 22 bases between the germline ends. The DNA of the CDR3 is TGCGCCAGCAGTCTAACTACCCGACTCCGGAGCGGCACAGATACGCAGTATTTT. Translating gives CASSLTTRLRSGTDTQYF.

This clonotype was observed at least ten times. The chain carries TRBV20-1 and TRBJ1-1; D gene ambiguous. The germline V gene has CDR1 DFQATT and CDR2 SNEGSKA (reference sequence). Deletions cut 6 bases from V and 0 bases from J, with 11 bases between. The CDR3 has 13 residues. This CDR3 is CSARDPLNTEAFF. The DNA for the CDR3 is TGCAGTGCCCGGGATCCTCTGAACACTGAAGCTTTCTTT.

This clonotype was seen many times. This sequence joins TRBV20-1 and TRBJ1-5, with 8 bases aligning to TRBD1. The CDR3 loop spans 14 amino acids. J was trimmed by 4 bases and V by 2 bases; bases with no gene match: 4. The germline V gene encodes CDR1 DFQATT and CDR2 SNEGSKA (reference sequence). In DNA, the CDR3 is TGCAGTGCTAGAAGGGGACAGGCAAATCAGCCCCAGCATTTT. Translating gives CSARRGQANQPQHF.

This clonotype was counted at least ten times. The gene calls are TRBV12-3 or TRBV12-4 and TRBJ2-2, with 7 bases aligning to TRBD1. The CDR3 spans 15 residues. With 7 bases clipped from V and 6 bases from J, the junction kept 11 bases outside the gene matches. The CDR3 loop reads CASNSRQGVAGELFF. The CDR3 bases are TGTGCCAGCAATTCCAGACAGGGCGTAGCCGGGGAGCTGTTTTTT.

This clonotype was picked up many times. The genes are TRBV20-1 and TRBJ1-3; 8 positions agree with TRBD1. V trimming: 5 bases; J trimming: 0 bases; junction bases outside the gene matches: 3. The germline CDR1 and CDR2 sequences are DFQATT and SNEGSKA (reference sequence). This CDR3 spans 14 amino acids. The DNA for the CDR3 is TGCAGTGCTCCGACAGGGGTCTCTGGAAACACCATATATTTT. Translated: CSAPTGVSGNTIYF.

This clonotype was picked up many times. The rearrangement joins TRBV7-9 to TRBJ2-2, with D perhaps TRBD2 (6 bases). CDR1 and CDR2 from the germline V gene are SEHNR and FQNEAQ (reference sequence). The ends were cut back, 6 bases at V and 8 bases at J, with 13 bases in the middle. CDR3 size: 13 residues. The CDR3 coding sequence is TGTGCCAGCAGTCCGAGGAGGGGAGGGGAGCTGTTTTTT. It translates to CASSPRRGGELFF.

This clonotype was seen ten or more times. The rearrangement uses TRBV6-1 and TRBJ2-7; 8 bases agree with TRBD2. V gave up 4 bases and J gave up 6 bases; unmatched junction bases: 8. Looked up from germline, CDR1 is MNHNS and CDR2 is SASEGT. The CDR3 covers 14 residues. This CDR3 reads CASSVRPSGGEQYF. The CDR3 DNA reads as TGTGCCAGCAGTGTGCGCCCCAGCGGGGGCGAGCAGTACTTC.

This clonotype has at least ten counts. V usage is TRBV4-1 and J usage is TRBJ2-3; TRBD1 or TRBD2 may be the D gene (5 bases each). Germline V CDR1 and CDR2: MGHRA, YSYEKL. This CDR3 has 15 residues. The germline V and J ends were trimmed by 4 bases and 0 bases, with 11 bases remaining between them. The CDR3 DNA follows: TGCGCCAGCAGCCTTCGGGACCTTAGCACAGATACGCAGTATTTT. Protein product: CASSLRDLSTDTQYF.

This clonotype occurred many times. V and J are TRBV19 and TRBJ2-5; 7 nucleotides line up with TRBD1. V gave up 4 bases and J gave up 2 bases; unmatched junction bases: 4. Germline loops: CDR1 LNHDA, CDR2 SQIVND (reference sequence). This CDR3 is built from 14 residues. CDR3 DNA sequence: TGTGCCAGTAGTAGTGGGGACAGTCAAGAGACCCAGTACTTC. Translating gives CASSSGDSQETQYF.

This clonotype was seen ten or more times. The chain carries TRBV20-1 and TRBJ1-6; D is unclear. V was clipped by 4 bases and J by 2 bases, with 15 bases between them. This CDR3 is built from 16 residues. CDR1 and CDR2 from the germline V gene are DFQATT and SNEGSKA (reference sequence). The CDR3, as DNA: TGCAGTGCTACCGTCCCGGGCCGGGCCTATAATTCACCCCTCCACTTT. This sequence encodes CSATVPGRAYNSPLHF.

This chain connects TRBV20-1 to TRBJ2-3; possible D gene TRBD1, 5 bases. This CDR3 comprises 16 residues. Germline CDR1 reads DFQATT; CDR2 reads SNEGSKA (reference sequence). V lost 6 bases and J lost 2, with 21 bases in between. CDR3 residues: CSALSSRTFFTDTQYF. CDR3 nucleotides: TGCAGTGCGCTGAGCTCCCGGACATTCTTCACAGATACGCAGTATTTT.

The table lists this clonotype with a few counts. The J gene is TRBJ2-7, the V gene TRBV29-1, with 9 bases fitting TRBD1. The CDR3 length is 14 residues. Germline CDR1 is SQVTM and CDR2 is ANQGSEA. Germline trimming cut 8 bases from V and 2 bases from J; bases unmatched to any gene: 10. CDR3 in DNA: TGCAGCAACCACAGGGGGCTACAGACCTACGAGCAGTACTTC. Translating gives CSNHRGLQTYEQYF.

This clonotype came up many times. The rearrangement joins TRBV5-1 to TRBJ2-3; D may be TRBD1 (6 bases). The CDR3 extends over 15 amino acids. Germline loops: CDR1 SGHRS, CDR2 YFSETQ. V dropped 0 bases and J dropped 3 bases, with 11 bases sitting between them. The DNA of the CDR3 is TGCGCCAGCAGCTTGGGATTGCAGGGGACAGATACGCAGTATTTT. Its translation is CASSLGLQGTDTQYF. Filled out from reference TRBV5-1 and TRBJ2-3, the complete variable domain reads KAGVTQTPRYLIKTRGQQVTLSCSPISGHRSVSWYQQTPGQGLQFLFEYFSETQRNKGNFPGRFSGRQFSNSRSEMNVSTLELGDSALYLCASSLGLQGTDTQYFGPGTRLTVL.

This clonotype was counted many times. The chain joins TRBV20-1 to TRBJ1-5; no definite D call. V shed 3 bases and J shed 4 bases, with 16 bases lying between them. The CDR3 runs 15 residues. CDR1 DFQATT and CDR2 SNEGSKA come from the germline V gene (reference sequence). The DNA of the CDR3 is TGCAGTGCTAGTTTCGGGGAAGAAAGAAATCAGCCCCAGCATTTT. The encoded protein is CSASFGEERNQPQHF.

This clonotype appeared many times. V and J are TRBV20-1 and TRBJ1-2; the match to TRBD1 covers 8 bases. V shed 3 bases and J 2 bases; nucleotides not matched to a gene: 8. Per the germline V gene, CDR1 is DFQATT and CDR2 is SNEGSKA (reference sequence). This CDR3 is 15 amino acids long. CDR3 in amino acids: CSARDRVFPNYGYTF. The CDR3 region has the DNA TGCAGTGCTAGGGACAGGGTATTTCCAAACTATGGCTACACCTTC.

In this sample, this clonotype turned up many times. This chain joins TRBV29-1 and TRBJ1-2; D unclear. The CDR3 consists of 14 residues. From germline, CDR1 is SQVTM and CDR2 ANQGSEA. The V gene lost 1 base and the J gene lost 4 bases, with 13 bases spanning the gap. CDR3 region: CSVEGQEPSYGYTF. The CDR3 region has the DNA TGCAGCGTTGAAGGGCAGGAACCCTCCTATGGCTACACCTTC.

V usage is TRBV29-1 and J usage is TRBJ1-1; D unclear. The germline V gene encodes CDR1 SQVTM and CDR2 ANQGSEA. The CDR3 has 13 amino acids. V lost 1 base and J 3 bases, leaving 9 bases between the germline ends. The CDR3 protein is CSVEGLADTEAFF. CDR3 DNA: TGCAGCGTTGAAGGTCTGGCTGACACTGAAGCTTTCTTT.

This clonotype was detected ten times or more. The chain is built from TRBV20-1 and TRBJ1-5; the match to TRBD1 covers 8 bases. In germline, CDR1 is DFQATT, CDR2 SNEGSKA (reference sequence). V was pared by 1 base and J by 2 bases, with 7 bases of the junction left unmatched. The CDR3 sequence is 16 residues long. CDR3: CSARALSDRGNQPQHF. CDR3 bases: TGCAGTGCTAGAGCCCTCTCGGACAGGGGCAATCAGCCCCAGCATTTT.

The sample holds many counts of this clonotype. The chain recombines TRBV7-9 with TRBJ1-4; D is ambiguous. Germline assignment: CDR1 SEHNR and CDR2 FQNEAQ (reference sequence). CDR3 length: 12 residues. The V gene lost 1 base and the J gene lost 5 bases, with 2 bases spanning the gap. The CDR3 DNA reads TGTGCCAGCAGCTTAGTAAATGAAAAACTGTTTTTT. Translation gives CASSLVNEKLFF.

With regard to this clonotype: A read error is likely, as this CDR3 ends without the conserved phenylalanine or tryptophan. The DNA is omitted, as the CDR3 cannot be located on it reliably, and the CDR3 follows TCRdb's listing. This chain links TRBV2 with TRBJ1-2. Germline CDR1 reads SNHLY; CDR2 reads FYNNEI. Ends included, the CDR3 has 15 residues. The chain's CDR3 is CASSEDGLQSYGYTL.